This T cell receptor beta chain was captured by sequencing in a study of blood T cell repertoires in COVID-19. There are 15 residues in the CDR3. The V gene end was trimmed by 4 bases and the J gene end by 2 bases; junction bases not matched to a gene: 4. The germline CDR1 and CDR2 sequences are PRHDT and FYEKMQ (reference sequence). Libraries were prepared by immunoSEQ multiplex PCR; TCRdb keeps only in-frame clonotypes and omits some of them. Of some 80,000 clones detected, about four fifths appear once; the ten largest clones hold roughly 4%. This clone was seen more than once but under ten times.

The gene calls are TRBV13 and TRBJ1-4, with 7 nucleotides matching TRBD1. The source is a man aged 50 to 60 with acute or convalescent COVID-19. The sequenced sample consisted of peripheral blood. The CDR3 loop is CASSSPGQTNEKLFF. DNA of the CDR3: TGTGCCAGCAGCTCGCCGGGACAGACTAATGAAAAACTGTTTTTT.